The entry that follows covers one TCR beta chain sequence. Its antigen is not identified. This sample was taken from a study of blood T cells in healthy people across ages. The study's findings and limits: Comparison with aged donors showed that long-lived donors had more naive CD4+ cells and higher diversity.

The germline gives CDR1 SGDLS, CDR2 YYNGEE. This CDR3 region has 14 residues. V shed 2 bases and J 7 bases; nucleotides not matched to a gene: 6. Using a J-beta primer mix together with a sample-barcoded 5' primer, a second PCR was run for about 7 to 12 cycles. One entry per CDR3 protein, called by TCRdb with MiXCR from the 5' RACE reads. The sample consists of roughly 2 million distinct CDR3 sequences, roughly 52% of them appearing once. The sample taken for sequencing was blood. This sequence originates from a woman aged 40 to 49 in good health. This rearrangement joins TRBV9 to TRBJ1-2; the match to TRBD1 covers 9 bases. CDR3 protein: CASSVPDRGSGYTF. The DNA for the CDR3 is TGTGCCAGCAGCGTCCCGGACAGGGGTTCTGGCTACACCTTC.